Listed below are T cell receptor beta chains from one sample, sequenced in a study of breast tumors, draining lymph nodes, adjacent tissues. TCRdb processed the multiplex PCR reads anew with MiXCR; each CDR3 protein has one entry. Counted here are about 20,000 distinct CDR3 sequences, 43% occurring once; the ten biggest clones make up approximately 21%. The specimen was breast tumor tissue. Receptors were obtained from a female donor with breast cancer. Some clones in this sample may be carry-over from other donors' samples. The CDR3 runs from the conserved cysteine through the conserved F or W. Each record gives: D gene, J gene, V gene, clone size, CDR3 DNA, CDR3 protein. A D gene is named only where the DNA matches it firmly. Rows may omit the clone size; those that give it use once, few, many or a size class.

NA,TRBJ2-7,TRBV7-2,large,TGTGCCAGCAGCTTAGGCGGGGTCGAGCAGTACTTC,CASSLGGVEQYF
NA,TRBJ1-1,TRBV5-4,NA,TGTGCCAGCAGCGCCGTGATGGGGAAGAGCACTGAAGCTTTCTTT,CASSAVMGKSTEAFF
NA,TRBJ2-1,TRBV4-3,many,TGCGCCAGCAGCCAAGCCCCCAGGGGGGGAGTAGCCTACAATGAGCAGTTCTTC,CASSQAPRGGVAYNEQFF
NA,TRBJ2-1,TRBV15,medium-sized,TGTGCCACCAGCAGAGAAAACAATGAGCAGTTCTTC,CATSRENNEQFF
NA,TRBJ2-7,TRBV7-9,NA,TGTGCCAGCAGCCACCAGGGATCCTACGAGCAGTACTTC,CASSHQGSYEQYF
TRBD2,TRBJ2-7,TRBV9,many,TGTGCCAGCAGCGTAGCACTAGCGGGAGTCCACGAGCAGTACTTC,CASSVALAGVHEQYF
TRBD2,TRBJ2-3,TRBV20-1,NA,TGCAGTGCTGCGGAGCGGGAATACGAGCCGTATTTT,CSAAEREYEPYF
NA,TRBJ2-2,TRBV2,many,TGTGCCAGCAGCAGACCCGGGGAGCTGTTTTTT,CASSRPGELFF
TRBD2,TRBJ2-3,TRBV29-1,NA,TGCAGCGTTGGCCCGAGCGGGAGGGCCCCAGATACGCAGTATTTT,CSVGPSGRAPDTQYF
TRBD2,TRBJ2-3,TRBV9,NA,TGTGCCAGCAGCGTCACCCCGAGGGCGCGGGGGAGCACAGATACGCAGTATTTT,CASSVTPRARGSTDTQYF
NA,TRBJ2-3,TRBV7-9,NA,TGTGCCAGCAGCTTAGGGGGGACCGGGGGAGATACGCAGTATTTT,CASSLGGTGGDTQYF
TRBD1,TRBJ1-2,TRBV7-2,once,TGTGCCAGCAGCCCTTCGGAGAGGGGGCCCTTATTCGGCTACACCTTC,CASSPSERGPLFGYTF
NA,TRBJ1-6,TRBV6-5,medium-sized,TGTGCCAGCAGTCCAGGGACGGTGGATAATTCACCCCTCCACTTT,CASSPGTVDNSPLHF
NA,TRBJ2-7,TRBV7-3,medium-sized,TGTGCCAGCAGCTTAAGCAGCAGCTACGAGCAGTACTTC,CASSLSSSYEQYF
NA,TRBJ2-7,TRBV2,medium-sized,TGTGCCAGCAGTGAAGGTCCCGAGCAGTACTTC,CASSEGPEQYF
NA,TRBJ2-7,TRBV24-1,NA,TGTGCCACCAGTGATTTGTATTGGTCTCAGGGATCCTACGAGCAGTACTTC,CATSDLYWSQGSYEQYF
TRBD1,TRBJ1-1,TRBV5-5,NA,TGTGCCAGCATGCTCGGTGAAGGGGGCCGCGAAGCTTTCTTT,CASMLGEGGREAFF
TRBD2,TRBJ2-1,TRBV5-1,many,TGCGCCAGCAGTGCTAGCGGGAGTAATGAGCAGTTCTTC,CASSASGSNEQFF